The sample holds a few counts of the clone carrying this T cell receptor (beta chain). The antigen remains undetermined. Given a much more abundant clone one base away, this may be a read error. This sample is part of a study of metastatic and nonmetastatic thyroid tumors. Study information: Repertoires from malignant and benign thyroid patients were compared across blood and tumor or nodule tissue. General observations from the study: It was reportedly found that TCR beta diversity was significantly higher in malignant thyroid tumors than in benign nodules, a difference seen in both blood and tumor samples.

No treatment had been given to any patient before thyroid surgery. Original processing notes: Researchers built a distant-metastasis classifier for papillary thyroid cancer that drew on CDR3 differences across clinicopathological groups. TCRdb re-called clones via MiXCR from the PCR reads. V and J calls and clone size were set by TCRdb, not the authors. The data show 35,000 to 50,000 clones, less than 20% seen once. Germline values: CDR1 DFQATT, CDR2 SNEGSKA (reference sequence). With 6 bases removed from V and 5 bases from J, the gap between germline ends came to 16 bases. This CDR3 has 13 amino acids.

The sample comprised tumor tissue. The chain employs TRBV20-1 and TRBJ1-1, with a tentative D call TRBD1 (5 bases). The receptor comes from a female donor with papillary thyroid cancer or a benign thyroid nodule (not recorded which). Some clones in this sample may be carry-over from other donors' samples. The CDR3 spells CSAFRVPGTEAFF. CDR3 bases: TGCAGTGCGTTCAGGGTGCCGGGTACTGAAGCTTTCTTT.